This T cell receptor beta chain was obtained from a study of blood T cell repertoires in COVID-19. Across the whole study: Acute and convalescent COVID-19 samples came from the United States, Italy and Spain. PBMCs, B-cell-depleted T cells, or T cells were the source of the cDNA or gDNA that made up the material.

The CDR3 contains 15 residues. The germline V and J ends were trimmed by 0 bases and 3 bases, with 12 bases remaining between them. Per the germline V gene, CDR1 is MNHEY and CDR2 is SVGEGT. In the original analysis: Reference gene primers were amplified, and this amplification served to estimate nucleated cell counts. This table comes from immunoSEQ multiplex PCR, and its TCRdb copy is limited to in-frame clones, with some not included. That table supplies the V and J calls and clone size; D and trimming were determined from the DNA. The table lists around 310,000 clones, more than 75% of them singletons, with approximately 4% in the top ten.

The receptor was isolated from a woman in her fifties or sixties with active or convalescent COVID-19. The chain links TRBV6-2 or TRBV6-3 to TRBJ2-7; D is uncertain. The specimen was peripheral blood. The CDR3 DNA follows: TGTGCCAGCAGTTACTCGAGTTCAAACGGCTACGAGCAGTACTTC. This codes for CASSYSSSNGYEQYF.